These 27 T cell receptor beta chains were sequenced from one sample in a study of identical twins. Each CDR3 protein is one row after TCRdb ran MiXCR on the 5' RACE reads. Of approximately 300,000 distinct CDR3 sequences in the sample, roughly 9.8% were seen once. The same sample was also used in a study of yellow fever vaccine responses in identical twins.

The sequenced sample was CD8+ T cells sorted from blood. These receptors were obtained from a woman aged 18-29 years in good health.

The V gene is TRBV3-1, the J gene TRBJ2-2, with D perhaps matching TRBD2 (5 bases). Per germline, CDR1 LGHDT and CDR2 YNNKEL (reference sequence). V was pared by 0 bases and J by 6 bases, with 8 bases between. The CDR3 has 14 residues. Written as DNA, the CDR3 is TGTGCCAGCAGCCAAGAGCCTAGCCCCGGGGAGCTGTTTTTT. Translated, it gives CASSQEPSPGELFF.

This clonotype has a handful of counts. The CDR3 nucleotides read TGCAGCGTCCCCTTGGAACGTACCGGGGAGCTGTTTTTT. Translated, it gives CSVPLERTGELFF. V usage is TRBV29-1 and J usage is TRBJ2-2, with D unclear. V lost 6 bases, J lost 5 bases, and 13 bases lay in between. Germline V gene sequence: CDR1 SQVTM, CDR2 ANQGSEA. The CDR3 has 13 residues.

This clonotype was seen ten or more times. The gene calls are TRBV6-6 and TRBJ2-5; possible D gene TRBD1, 5 bases. Trimming stripped 8 bases from V and 5 bases from J, with 12 bases between. This CDR3 is built from 12 residues. Per the germline V gene, CDR1 is MNHNY and CDR2 is SVGAGI (reference sequence). The CDR3 loop reads CASGASRETQYF. The CDR3 DNA follows: TGTGCCAGCGGGGCCTCCCGGGAGACCCAGTACTTC.

The chain recombines TRBV21-1 with TRBJ1-2. TRBV21-1 is a known pseudogene. The CDR3 sequence is 11 residues long. The CDR3 sequence is CASRAYYGYTF. CDR3 bases: TGTGCCAGCAGGGCTTACTATGGCTACACCTTC.

This clonotype was observed a handful of times. CDR3 sequence (DNA): TGTGCCAGCAGGCGGACAGGTTTTTCCTACGAGCAGTACTTC. The encoded protein is CASRRTGFSYEQYF. The V gene is TRBV27, the J gene TRBJ2-7, with TRBD1 matching over 7 bases. From germline, CDR1 is MNHEY and CDR2 SMNVEV (reference sequence). After removal of 6 bases from V and 1 base from J, the junction contained 6 bases not matched to a gene. This CDR3 region has 14 residues.

The sample holds a few counts of this clonotype. The rearrangement uses TRBV10-3 and TRBJ2-1, with 13 nucleotides matching TRBD2. The CDR3 is 14 amino acids. CDR1 ENHRY and CDR2 SYGVKD come from the germline V gene. CDR3 residues: CVVSGLAGDNEQFF. CDR3 DNA: TGTGTAGTTTCCGGACTAGCGGGAGACAATGAGCAGTTCTTC.

The sample holds a few counts of this clonotype. V usage is TRBV4-1 and J usage is TRBJ2-7; D gene ambiguous. Between the trimmed V and J ends, which lost 0 bases and 4 bases, there was a span of 7 bases. Per germline, CDR1 MGHRA and CDR2 YSYEKL. CDR3 size: 13 residues. The CDR3 DNA sequence: TGCGCCAGCAGCCAAGATCCATTGTACGAGCAGTACTTC. This encodes CASSQDPLYEQYF.

This clonotype turned up a few times. The chain couples TRBV11-1 to TRBJ2-4; TRBD1 agrees at 10 bases. CDR3 length: 19 residues. From germline, CDR1 is SGHAT and CDR2 FQDESV (reference sequence). V shed 5 bases and J 1 base; nucleotides not matched to a gene: 14. The CDR3 region has the DNA TGTGCCAGCAGCCCGACGGGGACAGGGGTCTTTGTGGCCAAAAACATTCAGTACTTC. The encoded protein is CASSPTGTGVFVAKNIQYF.

At least ten counts were recorded for this clonotype. This chain links TRBV4-1 with TRBJ2-1; possibly TRBD2 for D (6 bases). The CDR3 has 15 residues. Trimming cost V 4 bases and J 0 bases, with 10 bases left between them. Germline V lookup: CDR1 MGHRA, CDR2 YSYEKL. CDR3 bases: TGCGCCAGCAGCCCCTCGGGGGTCTCCTACAATGAGCAGTTCTTC. Amino acids: CASSPSGVSYNEQFF.

The rearrangement uses TRBV29-1 and TRBJ2-7, with unresolved D. V shed 0 bases and J shed 2 bases, with 8 bases lying between them. The CDR3 totals 13 residues. Germline V gene lookup returns CDR1 SQVTM and CDR2 ANQGSEA. CDR3 amino acids: CSVEEGTPYEQYF. The DNA of the CDR3 is TGCAGCGTTGAAGAAGGTACCCCCTACGAGCAGTACTTC.

The V call is TRBV29-1, the J call TRBJ2-3, with TRBD1 identical over 8 bases. Germline trimming cut 4 bases from V and 4 bases from J; bases unmatched to any gene: 13. This CDR3 has 16 residues. In germline, CDR1 is SQVTM, CDR2 ANQGSEA. The CDR3: CSVVFSKDRVADTQYF. CDR3 sequence (DNA): TGCAGCGTTGTTTTCTCCAAGGACAGGGTTGCAGATACGCAGTATTTT.

The chain couples TRBV6-2 or TRBV6-3 to TRBJ1-1; D is uncertain. V lost 0 bases, J lost 3 bases, and 14 bases lay in between. This CDR3 is 16 amino acids long. Germline values: CDR1 MNHEY, CDR2 SVGEGT. CDR3: CASSYSMEGGDTEAFF. The CDR3 DNA reads TGTGCCAGCAGTTACTCGATGGAAGGCGGGGACACTGAAGCTTTCTTT.

This rearrangement joins TRBV13 to TRBJ2-1, with TRBD2 matching over 12 bases. The CDR3 is 15 residues long. Trimming removed 5 bases from V and 10 bases from J; junction bases left unmatched: 9. Germline assignment: CDR1 PRHDT and CDR2 FYEKMQ (reference sequence). CDR3 nucleotides: TGTGCCAGCAGCCTACCTATTGGACTAGCGGGGGAGCAGTTCTTC. It codes for CASSLPIGLAGEQFF.

The genes are TRBV6-5 and TRBJ2-3, with 12 bases lining up with TRBD2. The trim removed 2 bases at V and 2 bases at J, leaving 5 bases unmatched. Germline CDR1 reads MNHEY; CDR2 reads SVGAGI. There are 17 residues in the CDR3. CDR3 DNA: TGTGCCAGCAGTTACACTGGACTAGCGGGGAACACAGATACGCAGTATTTT. Translation: CASSYTGLAGNTDTQYF.

This clonotype has only a few counts. The chain carries TRBV7-9 and TRBJ2-7; D is unresolved. The CDR3 is 14 amino acids. Trimming stripped 5 bases from V and 2 bases from J, with 13 bases between. Germline CDR1 is SEHNR and CDR2 is FQNEAQ (reference sequence). CDR3 loop: CASSPRVKTYEQYF. The DNA of the CDR3 is TGTGCCAGCAGCCCACGGGTGAAGACCTACGAGCAGTACTTC. The complete variable domain, with remaining parts taken from reference TRBV7-9 and TRBJ2-7, reads DTGVSQNPRHKITKRGQNVTFRCDPISEHNRLYWYRQTLGQGPEFLTYFQNEAQLEKSRLLSDRFSAERPKGSFSTLEIQRTEQGDSAMYLCASSPRVKTYEQYFGPGTRLTVT.

This clonotype has at least ten counts. The chain is built from TRBV20-1 and TRBJ2-1, with 7 nucleotides matching TRBD2. The CDR3 covers 13 residues. In germline, CDR1 is DFQATT, CDR2 SNEGSKA (reference sequence). Germline trimming cut 7 bases from V and 5 bases from J; bases unmatched to any gene: 8. This CDR3 is CSGSGTNNNEQFF. In nucleotides, the CDR3 is TGCAGTGGTTCCGGGACTAACAACAATGAGCAGTTCTTC.

The chain is built from TRBV12-3 or TRBV12-4 and TRBJ2-7; a possible D gene is TRBD1 (6 bases). This CDR3 has 16 residues. The V and J ends lost 6 bases and 0 bases respectively, with 18 bases between them. Here the CDR3 DNA reads TGTGCCAGCAGCCCTGTCCGGGACATTGACTCCTACGAGCAGTACTTC. It specifies CASSPVRDIDSYEQYF.

This clonotype was detected many times. V and J are TRBV7-6 and TRBJ2-7; D may be TRBD1 or TRBD2 (6 bases each). Looked up from germline, CDR1 is SGHVS and CDR2 is FNYEAQ. The V and J ends lost 1 base and 0 bases respectively, with 13 bases between them. The CDR3 is made up of 16 amino acids. CDR3 nucleotide sequence: TGTGCCAGCAGCTTAGGATGGGGGGCCGACTCCTACGAGCAGTACTTC. Amino acids: CASSLGWGADSYEQYF.

This clonotype has a count of ten or more. The gene calls are TRBV7-9 and TRBJ2-2, with 7 bases identical to TRBD2. V lost 4 bases, J lost 4 bases, and 9 bases stayed unmatched. The CDR3 consists of 16 residues. Germline values: CDR1 SEHNR, CDR2 FQNEAQ (reference sequence). The CDR3 DNA sequence: TGTGCCAGCAGCTCCAGCGGGGAAGCTGTCACCGGGGAGCTGTTTTTT. Its protein product is CASSSSGEAVTGELFF.

There are a few counts of this clonotype. The chain links TRBV9 to TRBJ2-7; 10 bases line up with TRBD2. V shed 2 bases, J shed 2 bases, and the junction held 10 bases outside the gene matches. Germline CDR1 SGDLS, CDR2 YYNGEE. The CDR3 totals 17 residues. CDR3 sequence: CASSVLIAGGVPYEQYF. Written as DNA, the CDR3 is TGTGCCAGCAGCGTGTTAATAGCGGGGGGCGTACCCTACGAGCAGTACTTC.

This clonotype was seen many times. The conserved phenylalanine or tryptophan normally closing the CDR3 is absent here, so this likely arose from a read error. Because the CDR3's place on the DNA is in doubt, the DNA is left out and the CDR3 is given as listed by TCRdb. CDR3 amino acids: CASRDLEV. J is TRBJ1-6 and V is TRBV6-5. The germline CDR1 and CDR2 sequences are MNHEY and SVGAGI. The CDR3 comprises 8 residues, both ends counted.

This clonotype has a handful of counts. This chain joins TRBV7-9 and TRBJ2-2; TRBD1 matches 7 bases. Germline V gene lookup returns CDR1 SEHNR and CDR2 FQNEAQ (reference sequence). V dropped 5 bases and J dropped 4; count of bases not matched to a gene: 13. CDR3 length: 17 amino acids. CDR3 loop: CASSPERGRGGTGELFF. In DNA form, the CDR3 reads TGTGCCAGCAGCCCCGAGAGGGGGCGCGGTGGCACCGGGGAGCTGTTTTTT.

The chain combines TRBV5-4 with TRBJ2-7; TRBD2 matches at 8 bases. CDR1 SGHNT and CDR2 YYREEE come from the germline V gene (reference sequence). After removal of 5 bases from V and 4 bases from J, the junction contained 14 bases not matched to a gene. The CDR3 sequence is 16 residues long. CDR3 bases: TGTGCCAGCAGTCCCGGCGTACTAGCGGAGGATTACGAGCAGTACTTC. As protein: CASSPGVLAEDYEQYF.

This clonotype was observed a few times. V usage is TRBV19 and J usage is TRBJ2-7; unclear D gene. The V and J ends lost 7 bases and 3 bases respectively, with 10 bases between them. There are 12 residues in the CDR3. Germline CDR1 is LNHDA and CDR2 is SQIVND (reference sequence). The CDR3 sequence is CASTNGNYEQYF. The CDR3 nucleotides read TGTGCCAGTACCAACGGAAACTACGAGCAGTACTTC.

This clonotype was seen only a few times. J is TRBJ1-2 and V is TRBV27, with D possibly matching TRBD1 (6 bases). This CDR3 is 14 amino acids long. From germline, CDR1 is MNHEY and CDR2 SMNVEV (reference sequence). Trimming took off 7 bases at V and 5 bases at J, with 17 bases between the two ends. Written as DNA, the CDR3 is TGTGCCAGCACTTCGACTCCAGGGGAGTATGGCTACACCTTC. Its protein is CASTSTPGEYGYTF.

This chain links TRBV5-6 with TRBJ2-5; 8 bases are shared with TRBD2. This CDR3 is 17 amino acids long. Unmatched junction bases numbered 9, after V lost 0 bases and J lost 2 bases. CDR1 SGHDT and CDR2 YYEEEE come from the germline V gene. CDR3 loop: CASSLDSGLAPQETQYF. DNA for the CDR3: TGTGCCAGCAGCTTGGACTCAGGACTAGCACCTCAAGAGACCCAGTACTTC.

The table lists this clonotype with a few counts. The chain links TRBV20-1 to TRBJ2-7, with D hard to call. The germline V and J ends were trimmed by 1 base and 2 bases, with 15 bases remaining between them. Germline CDR1 is DFQATT and CDR2 is SNEGSKA (reference sequence). This CDR3 comprises 15 residues. CDR3 loop: CSARALSVDAYEQYF. CDR3 DNA: TGCAGTGCTAGAGCCTTGTCTGTTGATGCCTACGAGCAGTACTTC.